Below, 23 T cell receptor beta chains from the same sample are listed, as sequenced in a study of OX40 agonist ivuxolimab in advanced cancers. Method: immunoSEQ multiplex PCR; TCRdb's copy keeps in-frame clones and lacks some. Among 60,000 to 70,000 clones listed, around 80% were seen once. This specimen was CD4+ or CD8+ T cells sorted from blood, taken in a trial of the OX40 agonist ivuxolimab. The receptors shown here come from an adult with an advanced solid tumor such as melanoma, head and neck, liver or kidney cancer.

The rearrangement joins TRBV7-2 to TRBJ2-6; 8 bases are shared with TRBD2. The length of the CDR3 is 17 residues. Germline CDR1 is SGHTA and CDR2 is FQGNSA. The junction had 6 bases not matched to a gene; V was cut back by 5 bases and J by 0 bases. The CDR3 is CASSPGLGTSGANVLTF. The CDR3 DNA sequence: TGTGCCAGCAGCCCGGGACTAGGGACCTCTGGGGCCAACGTCCTGACTTTC.

This clone turned up a few times. This sequence joins TRBV10-3 and TRBJ2-3; tentatively, D is TRBD1 (6 bases). Trimming took off 5 bases at V and 0 bases at J, with 9 bases between the two ends. Germline lookup yields CDR1 ENHRY and CDR2 SYGVKD. The CDR3 spans 14 residues. The CDR3 loop is CAISTQGSTDTQYF. Here the CDR3 DNA reads TGTGCCATCAGTACACAGGGAAGCACAGATACGCAGTATTTT.

J is TRBJ2-3 and V is TRBV11-2, with 8 bases lining up with TRBD2. There are 15 residues in the CDR3. V shed 6 bases, J shed 2 bases, and the junction held 7 bases outside the gene matches. CDR1 is SGHAT, CDR2 FQNNGV, per germline. For the CDR3, the DNA is TGTGCCAGCAGAGGAACTAGCGGACACACAGATACGCAGTATTTT. It translates to CASRGTSGHTDTQYF.

The V call is TRBV7-2, the J call TRBJ2-7; TRBD2 matches at 13 bases. CDR1 and CDR2 from the germline V gene are SGHTA and FQGNSA. The length of the CDR3 is 17 residues. Trimming took 4 bases from V and 3 from J; bases not matched to a gene: 9. The CDR3 DNA reads as TGTGCCAGCAGCTCTCTCCGGGGACTAGCGGGAAACTACGAGCAGTACTTC. This translates into CASSSLRGLAGNYEQYF.

This chain uses TRBV10-3 with TRBJ1-2; no clear D. Germline V gene data show CDR1 as ENHRY and CDR2 as SYGVKD. The CDR3 sequence is 14 residues long. V gave up 2 bases and J gave up 8 bases, with 15 bases separating them. This chain's CDR3 is CAISENEGAGGYTF. In DNA, the CDR3 is TGTGCCATCAGTGAGAATGAGGGTGCGGGAGGCTACACCTTC.

This clone occurred a few times. For the CDR3, the DNA is TGTGCCAGCAGCCGTACCCGGGACACAGCTAACTATGGCTACACCTTC. Encoded protein: CASSRTRDTANYGYTF. The rearrangement uses TRBV5-8 and TRBJ1-2; tentative D call: TRBD1 (6 bases). Germline V CDR1 and CDR2: SGHTS, YDEGEE. V was trimmed by 4 bases and J by 0 bases, leaving 16 bases between them. This CDR3 has 16 amino acids.

The V and J genes are TRBV4-3 and TRBJ2-3; unclear D gene. V shed 7 bases and J shed 1 base, with 9 bases lying between them. Germline CDR1 LGHNA, CDR2 YSLEER. This CDR3 contains 13 residues. CDR3 nucleotide sequence: TGCGCCAGCACCAAACGGGGCACAGATACGCAGTATTTT. Residues: CASTKRGTDTQYF.

This clone was counted only a few times. This chain joins TRBV5-4 and TRBJ2-1, with 12 bases aligning to TRBD2. The CDR3 runs 17 residues. Unmatched junction bases numbered 9, after V lost 0 bases and J lost 8 bases. Per the germline V gene, CDR1 is SGHNT and CDR2 is YYREEE (reference sequence). CDR3 DNA: TGTGCCAGCAGCTTGGCACTCCTAGCGGGAGGGGTCGATGAGCAGTTCTTC. Its protein product is CASSLALLAGGVDEQFF.

This chain links TRBV11-3 with TRBJ2-2; D remains ambiguous. The V gene lost 5 bases and the J gene lost 6 bases, with 10 bases spanning the gap. This CDR3 contains 13 residues. Germline CDR1 reads SGHNT; CDR2 reads YENEEA. The CDR3, as DNA: TGTGCCAGCAGCCAATACACATCCGGGGAGCTGTTTTTT. This encodes CASSQYTSGELFF.

The V and J genes are TRBV18 and TRBJ1-3, with D possibly TRBD1 on 5 matching bases. The V and J ends lost 3 bases and 4 bases respectively, with 22 bases between them. CDR1 is KGHSH, CDR2 LQKENI, per germline. The CDR3 totals 18 residues. CDR3 nucleotide sequence: TGTGCCAGCTCACCTAGGACGGGACTCGGGGCTTCAGGAAACACCATATATTTT. Its translation: CASSPRTGLGASGNTIYF.

V and J are TRBV7-6 and TRBJ2-1, with D uncertain. Between the trimmed V and J ends, which lost 1 base and 5 bases, there was a span of 3 bases. From germline, CDR1 is SGHVS and CDR2 FNYEAQ. The CDR3 runs 12 residues. CDR3 protein: CASSLDHNEQFF. The CDR3 DNA is TGTGCCAGCAGCTTAGATCACAATGAGCAGTTCTTC.

The V and J genes are TRBV7-2 and TRBJ2-1; D is ambiguous. Germline V gene data show CDR1 as SGHTA and CDR2 as FQGNSA. The CDR3 is made up of 15 amino acids. Trimming cost V 8 bases and J 0 bases, with 14 bases left between them. The CDR3 DNA sequence: TGTGCCAGCGGCCAACTTCCAAGCTCCTACAATGAGCAGTTCTTC. This translates into CASGQLPSSYNEQFF.

The chain employs TRBV2 and TRBJ2-5; no firm D call. Trimming removed 6 bases from V and 5 bases from J, with 13 bases in between. This CDR3 has 13 amino acids. Germline V gives CDR1 SNHLY, CDR2 FYNNEI. CDR3 sequence: CASSLAGFETQYF. The DNA of the CDR3 is TGTGCCAGCAGCTTAGCTGGGTTCGAGACCCAGTACTTC. The full variable domain, its missing parts supplied by reference TRBV2 and TRBJ2-5, is EPEVTQTPSHQVTQMGQEVILRCVPISNHLYFYWYRQILGQKVEFLVSFYNNEISEKSEIFDDQFSVERPDGSNFTLKIRSTKLEDSAMYFCASSLAGFETQYFGPGTRLLVL.

This clone has a handful of counts. The chain links TRBV7-9 to TRBJ1-2; 7 bases align to TRBD1. The V and J ends lost 3 bases and 4 bases, in that order; junction bases with no gene match: 2. This CDR3 has 13 residues. CDR1 is SEHNR, CDR2 FQNEAQ, per germline (reference sequence). CDR3 in amino acids: CASSLNRGYGYTF. In nucleotides, the CDR3 is TGTGCCAGCAGCTTGAACAGGGGCTATGGCTACACCTTC.

The chain has TRBV6-5 and TRBJ2-4, with D possibly being TRBD2 (6 bases). V shed 8 bases and J shed 1 base, with 15 bases lying between them. The germline gives CDR1 MNHEY, CDR2 SVGAGI. This CDR3 is built from 15 residues. The CDR3 DNA reads as TGTGCCAGCTCTGGAGGGACCGTTGCCAAAAACATTCAGTACTTC. It specifies CASSGGTVAKNIQYF.

The chain's CDR3 is CASSEAGHLLNQPQHF. In DNA form, the CDR3 reads TGTGCCAGCAGTGAAGCCGGACATTTACTCAATCAGCCCCAGCATTTT. The rearrangement joins TRBV6-1 to TRBJ1-5; D may be TRBD1 (5 bases). Trimming took off 0 bases at V and 3 bases at J, with 12 bases between the two ends. The CDR3 totals 16 residues. CDR1 and CDR2 from the germline V gene are MNHNS and SASEGT.

The chain has TRBV7-2 and TRBJ1-2; D is ambiguous. The CDR3 consists of 15 residues. Germline loops: CDR1 SGHTA, CDR2 FQGNSA. V lost 1 base, J lost 3 bases, and 12 bases lay in between. The CDR3 DNA reads as TGTGCCAGCAGCTTAGTTTCGGGTGGAGACTATGGCTACACCTTC. Encoded protein: CASSLVSGGDYGYTF.

The V gene is TRBV28, the J gene TRBJ1-5; possible D gene TRBD1, 6 bases. The CDR3 length is 15 residues. Trimming stripped 2 bases from V and 5 bases from J, with 13 bases between. CDR1 and CDR2 from the germline V gene are MDHEN and SYDVKM. CDR3 residues: CASSLGFEGDQPQHF. The DNA for the CDR3 is TGTGCCAGCAGTTTAGGTTTTGAGGGGGATCAGCCCCAGCATTTT.

The chain couples TRBV27 to TRBJ2-3; tentatively, D is TRBD1 (5 bases). The CDR3 is 16 amino acids. Trimming shortened V by 1 base and J by 1 base, and 12 bases separated the two germline ends. Germline CDR1 MNHEY, CDR2 SMNVEV (reference sequence). The DNA for the CDR3 is TGTGCCAGCAGTTTATTCGGCAGGGCCGGCACAGATACGCAGTATTTT. It translates to CASSLFGRAGTDTQYF.

V usage is TRBV7-9 and J usage is TRBJ2-7, with a possible D match to TRBD1 (5 bases). V lost 4 bases and J 3 bases, leaving 16 bases between the germline ends. Germline-derived CDR1 and CDR2 are SEHNR and FQNEAQ (reference sequence). This CDR3 has 15 residues. CDR3 amino acids: CASSSTAGHLYEQYF. The DNA of the CDR3 is TGTGCCAGCAGCTCTACCGCAGGGCATCTCTACGAGCAGTACTTC.

The chain is built from TRBV19 and TRBJ1-5; tentatively, D is TRBD1 (5 bases). The CDR3 runs to 14 residues. The germline gives CDR1 LNHDA, CDR2 SQIVND (reference sequence). V shed 9 bases and J shed 0 bases, with 12 bases lying between them. The CDR3 sequence: CASDDRYSNQPQHF. The CDR3 DNA follows: TGTGCCAGCGACGACAGATATAGCAATCAGCCCCAGCATTTT.

The V and J genes are TRBV14 and TRBJ1-4, with TRBD1 matching over 9 bases. There are 15 residues in the CDR3. The V gene's germline CDR1 is SGHDN and CDR2 FVKESK. The V segment lost 9 bases and the J segment 0 bases; nucleotides outside the gene matches: 5. Here the CDR3 reads CARPTGGSTNEKLFF. For the CDR3, the DNA is TGTGCCAGACCGACAGGGGGTTCAACTAATGAAAAACTGTTTTTT.

V usage is TRBV28 and J usage is TRBJ1-5; D is unresolved. The V and J ends lost 3 bases and 4 bases respectively, with 7 bases between them. CDR1 is MDHEN and CDR2 is SYDVKM in the germline V gene. The length of the CDR3 is 13 residues. The CDR3, as DNA: TGTGCCAGCAGTTTCAGGCAAAATCAGCCCCAGCATTTT. It encodes CASSFRQNQPQHF.